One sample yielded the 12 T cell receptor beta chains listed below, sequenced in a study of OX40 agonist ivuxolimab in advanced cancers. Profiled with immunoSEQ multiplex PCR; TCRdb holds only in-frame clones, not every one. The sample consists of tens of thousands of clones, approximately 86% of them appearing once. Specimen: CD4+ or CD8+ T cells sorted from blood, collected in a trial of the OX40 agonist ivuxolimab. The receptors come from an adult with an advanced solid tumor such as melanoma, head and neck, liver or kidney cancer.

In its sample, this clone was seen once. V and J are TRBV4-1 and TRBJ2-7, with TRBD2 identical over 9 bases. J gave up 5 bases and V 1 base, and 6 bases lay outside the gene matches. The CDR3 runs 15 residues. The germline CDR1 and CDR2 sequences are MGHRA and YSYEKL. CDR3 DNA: TGCGCCAGCAGCCAAGCGCGGGGGGGGCCGAACGAGCAGTACTTC. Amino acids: CASSQARGGPNEQYF.

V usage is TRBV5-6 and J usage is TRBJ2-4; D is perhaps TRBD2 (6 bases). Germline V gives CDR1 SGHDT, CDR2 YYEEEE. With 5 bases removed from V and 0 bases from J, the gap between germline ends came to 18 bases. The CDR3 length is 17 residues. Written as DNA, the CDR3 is TGTGCCAGCAGTGTGCTGGAGGGTCAACTAGCCAAAAACATTCAGTACTTC. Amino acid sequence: CASSVLEGQLAKNIQYF.

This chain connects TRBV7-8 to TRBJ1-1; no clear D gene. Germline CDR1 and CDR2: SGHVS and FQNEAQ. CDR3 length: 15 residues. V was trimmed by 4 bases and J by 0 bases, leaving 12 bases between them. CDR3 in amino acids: CASSYESNLNTEAFF. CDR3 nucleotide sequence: TGTGCCAGCAGCTACGAATCTAACCTGAACACTGAAGCTTTCTTT.

CDR3 amino acids: CSVRSGSEREQYF. CDR3 sequence (DNA): TGCAGCGTGAGAAGCGGGAGCGAACGCGAGCAGTACTTC. The chain uses TRBV29-1 and TRBJ2-7; 8 bases fit TRBD2. The CDR3 spans 13 residues. CDR1 SQVTM and CDR2 ANQGSEA come from the germline V gene. Losses at the gene ends were 6 bases for V and 6 bases for J; bases not matched to a gene: 10.

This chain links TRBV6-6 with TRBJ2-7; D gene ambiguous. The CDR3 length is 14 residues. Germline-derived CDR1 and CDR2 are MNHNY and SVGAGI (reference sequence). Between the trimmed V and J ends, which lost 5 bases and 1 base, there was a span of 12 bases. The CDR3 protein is CASSLSGRSYEQYF. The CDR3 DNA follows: TGTGCCAGCAGTCTGAGTGGACGGTCCTACGAGCAGTACTTC.

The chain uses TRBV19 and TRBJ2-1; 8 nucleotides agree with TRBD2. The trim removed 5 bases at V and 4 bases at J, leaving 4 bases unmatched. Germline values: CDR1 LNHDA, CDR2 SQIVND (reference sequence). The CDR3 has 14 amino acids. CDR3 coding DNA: TGTGCCAGTAGTTGGCGGGGGGATTACAATGAGCAGTTCTTC. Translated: CASSWRGDYNEQFF.

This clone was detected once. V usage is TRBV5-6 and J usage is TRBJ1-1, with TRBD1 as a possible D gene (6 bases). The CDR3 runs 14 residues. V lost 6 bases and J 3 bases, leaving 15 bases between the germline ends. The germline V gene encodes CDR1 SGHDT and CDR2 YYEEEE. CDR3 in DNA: TGTGCCAGCAAGTACAGGGCTGGGGACACTGAAGCTTTCTTT. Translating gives CASKYRAGDTEAFF.

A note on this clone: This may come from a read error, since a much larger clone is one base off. CDR3 in DNA: TGTGCCAGCAGCTTAGAGGGGAACACTGAAGCTTTCTTT. Its protein is CASSLEGNTEAFF. The chain has TRBV7-2 and TRBJ1-1; no clear D gene. With 1 base removed from V and 1 base from J, the gap between germline ends came to 4 bases. The CDR3 runs to 13 residues. CDR1 SGHTA and CDR2 FQGNSA come from the germline V gene.

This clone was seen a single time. CDR3 coding DNA: TGTGCCAGCAGTTACTCGATTGGGTCTAACTATGGCTACACCTTC. This codes for CASSYSIGSNYGYTF. The chain has TRBV6-5 and TRBJ1-2; D is uncertain. V lost 0 bases to trimming and J lost 0 bases, with 8 bases between them. CDR3 length: 15 residues. The germline CDR1 and CDR2 sequences are MNHEY and SVGAGI.

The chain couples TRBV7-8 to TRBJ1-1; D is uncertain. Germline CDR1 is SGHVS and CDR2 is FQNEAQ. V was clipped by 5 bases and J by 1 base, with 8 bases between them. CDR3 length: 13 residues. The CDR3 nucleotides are TGTGCCAGCAGCCTCCAGGCGAACACTGAAGCTTTCTTT. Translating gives CASSLQANTEAFF.

The CDR3 here is CASSPGPDTEAFF. The CDR3, as DNA: TGTGCCAGCAGCCCGGGGCCGGACACTGAAGCTTTCTTT. This chain joins TRBV6-6 and TRBJ1-1, with D possibly being TRBD1 (5 bases). This CDR3 contains 13 residues. Germline V gene lookup returns CDR1 MNHNY and CDR2 SVGAGI (reference sequence). With 6 bases removed from V and 3 bases from J, the gap between germline ends came to 11 bases.

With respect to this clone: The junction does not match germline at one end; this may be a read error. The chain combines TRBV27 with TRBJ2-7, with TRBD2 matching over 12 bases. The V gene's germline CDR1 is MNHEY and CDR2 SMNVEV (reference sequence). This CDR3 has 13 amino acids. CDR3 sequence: CASSFWTSGALTF. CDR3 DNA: TGTGCCAGCAGTTTTTGGACTAGCGGGGCGCTAACCTTC.